This TCR beta chain comes out of a study of T-cell reconstitution after alpha-beta-depleted transplantation in children. The study, taken as a whole, reports: Expanded clones from the graft, numbering several hundred, reportedly supplied alpha-beta T cells about two months after transplant. There were some patients whose high TCRbeta diversity at day 60 came from surviving recipient T cells and thymic progenitors. Most T-cell counts and diversity one year after the transplant came from T cells that were newly produced.

This clonotype was seen at least ten times. What it binds is not known. For TCRbeta, the library was prepared with unique molecular identifiers. TCRdb re-called the PCR reads with MiXCR, one entry per CDR3 protein. Of about 150,000 distinct CDR3 sequences listed, around 10% are singletons. Trimming removed 3 bases from V and 4 bases from J, with 16 bases in between. The CDR3 length is 15 residues. The clonotype comes from a female patient aged 2 to 10 who had a stem cell transplant for congenital amegakaryocytic thrombocytopenia, so the T cells may come from the graft donor. The rearrangement links TRBV12-3 or TRBV12-4 to TRBJ2-7; D possibly corresponds to TRBD1 (6 bases). This specimen consisted of PBMCs, mostly from graft donor cells, obtained 180 days after TCRalphabeta/CD19-depleted stem cell transplant. CDR3 nucleotides: TGTGCCAGCAGTTTTCGGCAGGGGATGAGTTACGAGCAGTACTTC. Amino acid sequence: CASSFRQGMSYEQYF.